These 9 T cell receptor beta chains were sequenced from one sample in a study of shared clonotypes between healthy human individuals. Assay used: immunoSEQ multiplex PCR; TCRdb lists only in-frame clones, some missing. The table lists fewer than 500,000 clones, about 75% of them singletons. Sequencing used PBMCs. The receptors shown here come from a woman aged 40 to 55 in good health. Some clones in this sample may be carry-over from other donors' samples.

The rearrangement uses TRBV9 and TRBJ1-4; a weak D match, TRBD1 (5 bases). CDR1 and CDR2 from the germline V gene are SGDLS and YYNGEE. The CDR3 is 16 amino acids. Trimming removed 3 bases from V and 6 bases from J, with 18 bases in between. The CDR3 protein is CASSAQALSGDEKLFF. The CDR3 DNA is TGTGCCAGCAGCGCACAGGCCTTATCGGGGGATGAAAAACTGTTTTTT.

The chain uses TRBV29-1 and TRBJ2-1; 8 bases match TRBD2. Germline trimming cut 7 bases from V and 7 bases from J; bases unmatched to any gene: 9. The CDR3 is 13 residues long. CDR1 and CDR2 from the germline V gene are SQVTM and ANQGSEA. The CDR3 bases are TGCAGCGACGCCGGGGGGGCGCCTAATGAGCAGTTCTTC. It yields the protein CSDAGGAPNEQFF.

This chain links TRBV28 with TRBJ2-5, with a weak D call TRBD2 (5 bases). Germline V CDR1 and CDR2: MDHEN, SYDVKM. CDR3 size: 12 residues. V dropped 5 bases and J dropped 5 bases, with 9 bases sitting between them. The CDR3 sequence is CASSLTGETQYF. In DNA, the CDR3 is TGTGCCAGCAGTCTTACGGGGGAGACCCAGTACTTC.

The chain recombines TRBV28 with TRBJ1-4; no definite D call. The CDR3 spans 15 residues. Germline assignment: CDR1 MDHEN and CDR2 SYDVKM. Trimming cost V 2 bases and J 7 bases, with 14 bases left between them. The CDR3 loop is CASSLRWTSIEKLFF. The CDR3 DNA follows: TGTGCCAGCAGTTTAAGGTGGACGAGTATTGAAAAACTGTTTTTT.

DNA for the CDR3: TGTGCCAGCAGCGTTCAACCGGGACTAGCGGGAATTAGCACAGATACGCAGTATTTT. Protein: CASSVQPGLAGISTDTQYF. The chain has TRBV9 and TRBJ2-3; 13 nucleotides agree with TRBD2. This CDR3 is built from 19 residues. The germline V gene has CDR1 SGDLS and CDR2 YYNGEE. Trimming at V came to 2 bases and at J to 0 bases, leaving 9 bases not matched to a gene.

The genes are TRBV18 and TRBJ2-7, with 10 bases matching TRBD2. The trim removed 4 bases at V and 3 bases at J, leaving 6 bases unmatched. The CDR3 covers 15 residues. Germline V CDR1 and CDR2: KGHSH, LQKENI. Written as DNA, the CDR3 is TGTGCCAGCTCACTCTCTAGCGGGAGTGTCTACGAGCAGTACTTC. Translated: CASSLSSGSVYEQYF.

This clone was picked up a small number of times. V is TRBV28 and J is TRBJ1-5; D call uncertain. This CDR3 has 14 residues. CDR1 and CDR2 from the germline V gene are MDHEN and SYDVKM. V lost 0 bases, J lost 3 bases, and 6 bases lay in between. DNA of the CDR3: TGTGCCAGCAGTTTATGGGCAGTCAATCAGCCCCAGCATTTT. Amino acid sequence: CASSLWAVNQPQHF.

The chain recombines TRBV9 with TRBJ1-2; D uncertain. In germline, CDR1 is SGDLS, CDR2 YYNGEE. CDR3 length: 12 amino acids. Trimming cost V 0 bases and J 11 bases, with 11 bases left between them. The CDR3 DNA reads TGTGCCAGCAGCGTAGGCCCCTTTGGGTACACCTTC. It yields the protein CASSVGPFGYTF. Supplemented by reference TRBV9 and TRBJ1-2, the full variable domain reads DSGVTQTPKHLITATGQRVTLRCSPRSGDLSVYWYQQSLDQGLQFLIQYYNGEERAKGNILERFSAQQFPDLHSELNLSSLELGDSALYFCASSVGPFGYTFGSGTRLTVV.

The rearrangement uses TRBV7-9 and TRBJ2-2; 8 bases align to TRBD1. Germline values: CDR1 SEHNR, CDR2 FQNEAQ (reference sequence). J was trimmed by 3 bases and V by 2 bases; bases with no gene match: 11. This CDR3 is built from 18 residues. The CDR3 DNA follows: TGTGCCAGCAGCTTACCGCCCGGGACAGGAGGTCACACCGGGGAGCTGTTTTTT. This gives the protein CASSLPPGTGGHTGELFF.